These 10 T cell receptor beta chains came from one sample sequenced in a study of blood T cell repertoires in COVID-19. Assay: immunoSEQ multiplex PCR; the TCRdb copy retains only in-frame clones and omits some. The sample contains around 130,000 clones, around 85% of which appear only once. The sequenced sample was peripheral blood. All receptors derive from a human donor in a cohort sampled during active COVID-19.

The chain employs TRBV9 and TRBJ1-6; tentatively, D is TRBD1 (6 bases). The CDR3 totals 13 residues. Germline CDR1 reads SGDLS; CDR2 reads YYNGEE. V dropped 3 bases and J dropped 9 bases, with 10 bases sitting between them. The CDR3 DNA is TGTGCCAGCAGCGGACAGGCTACTTCACCCCTCCACTTT. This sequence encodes CASSGQATSPLHF.

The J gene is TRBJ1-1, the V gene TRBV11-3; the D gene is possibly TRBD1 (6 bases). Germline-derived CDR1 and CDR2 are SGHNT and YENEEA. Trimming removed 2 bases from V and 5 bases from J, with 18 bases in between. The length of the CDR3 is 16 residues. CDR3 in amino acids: CASSLMVRQVRTEAFF. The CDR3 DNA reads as TGTGCCAGCAGCTTAATGGTTAGACAGGTGAGAACTGAAGCTTTCTTT.

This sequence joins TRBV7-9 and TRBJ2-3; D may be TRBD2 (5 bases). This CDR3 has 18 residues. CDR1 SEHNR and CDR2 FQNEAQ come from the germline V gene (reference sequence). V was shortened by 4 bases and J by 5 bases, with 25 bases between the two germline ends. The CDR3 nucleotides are TGTGCCAGCAGCTCGGGCCCCGAGGCGGGCCGACCTAAAGATACGCAGTATTTT. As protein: CASSSGPEAGRPKDTQYF.

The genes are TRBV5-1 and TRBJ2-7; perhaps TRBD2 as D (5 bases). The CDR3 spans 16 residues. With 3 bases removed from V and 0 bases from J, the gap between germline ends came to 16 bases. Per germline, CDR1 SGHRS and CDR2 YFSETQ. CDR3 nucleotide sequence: TGCGCCAGCAGCTGGGTTCTAGGCGGGCGCTCCTACGAGCAGTACTTC. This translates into CASSWVLGGRSYEQYF.

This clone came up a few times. Here the CDR3 reads CASKLSGINSPLHF. CDR3 nucleotides: TGTGCCAGCAAATTGTCAGGGATTAATTCACCCCTCCACTTT. The chain employs TRBV2 and TRBJ1-6; tentatively, D is TRBD1 (5 bases). The CDR3 is 14 residues long. Germline CDR1 and CDR2: SNHLY and FYNNEI. Trimming pared 7 bases from V and 6 bases from J, leaving 13 bases between.

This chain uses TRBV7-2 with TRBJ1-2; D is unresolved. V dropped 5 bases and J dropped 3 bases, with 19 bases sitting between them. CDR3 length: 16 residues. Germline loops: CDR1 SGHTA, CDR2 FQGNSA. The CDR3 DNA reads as TGTGCCAGCAGCAACGCTCTTGAACGGAGGTACTATGGCTACACCTTC. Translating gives CASSNALERRYYGYTF.

CDR3 coding DNA: TGTGCCAGCCAAACTACAGGGGGCTCCTACGAGCAGTACTTC. This codes for CASQTTGGSYEQYF. The chain is built from TRBV28 and TRBJ2-7; 8 bases align to TRBD1. Losses at the gene ends were 8 bases for V and 0 bases for J; bases not matched to a gene: 6. CDR1 and CDR2 (germline): MDHEN, SYDVKM. CDR3 length: 14 residues. Looking up the rest from reference TRBV28 and TRBJ2-7 gives the full variable domain: DVKVTQSSRYLVKRTGEKVFLECVQDMDHENMFWYRQDPGLGLRLIYFSYDVKMKEKGDIPEGYSVSREKKERFSLILESASTNQTSMYLCASQTTGGSYEQYFGPGTRLTVT.

Written as DNA, the CDR3 is TGTGCCAGCAGCCCAACTAGCGGGGGGCAAGAGACCCAGTACTTC. This encodes CASSPTSGGQETQYF. J is TRBJ2-5 and V is TRBV7-2; 12 positions match TRBD2. Per the germline V gene, CDR1 is SGHTA and CDR2 is FQGNSA. CDR3 size: 15 residues. V lost 5 bases to trimming and J lost 2 bases; unmatched junction nucleotides: 3.

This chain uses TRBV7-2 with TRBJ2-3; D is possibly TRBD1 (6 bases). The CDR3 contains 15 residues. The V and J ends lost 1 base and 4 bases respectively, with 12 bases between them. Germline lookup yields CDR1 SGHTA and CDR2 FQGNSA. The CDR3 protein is CASSLDPGVADTQYF. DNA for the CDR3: TGTGCCAGCAGCTTAGATCCAGGGGTCGCAGATACGCAGTATTTT.

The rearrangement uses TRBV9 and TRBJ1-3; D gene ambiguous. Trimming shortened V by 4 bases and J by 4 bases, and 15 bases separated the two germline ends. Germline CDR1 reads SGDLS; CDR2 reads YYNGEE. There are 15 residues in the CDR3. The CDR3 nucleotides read TGTGCCAGCAGCACCCAAGGAACGGGGGGAAACACCATATATTTT. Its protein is CASSTQGTGGNTIYF.